The next 20 T cell receptor beta chains were all read from a single sample in a study of shared clonotypes between healthy human individuals. Libraries were prepared by immunoSEQ multiplex PCR; TCRdb keeps only in-frame clonotypes and omits some of them. The sample has approximately 500,000 clones, over 75% seen once. Sequenced sample: PBMCs. The receptors were sampled from a woman between 35 and 50 years old in good health. Some clones in this sample may be carry-over from other donors' samples.

V usage is TRBV6-6 and J usage is TRBJ2-5; 7 nucleotides match TRBD2. V shed 4 bases, J shed 4 bases, and the junction held 9 bases outside the gene matches. The CDR3 is 15 residues long. Looked up from germline, CDR1 is MNHNY and CDR2 is SVGAGI (reference sequence). CDR3 nucleotides: TGTGCCAGCAGTTTCGAGCGGGACCCAATAGAGACCCAGTACTTC. Translated: CASSFERDPIETQYF.

This chain links TRBV7-9 with TRBJ2-7; 12 bases fit TRBD2. Germline V gives CDR1 SEHNR, CDR2 FQNEAQ (reference sequence). The CDR3 consists of 16 residues. V lost 1 base, J lost 5 bases, and 6 bases stayed unmatched. The CDR3 DNA follows: TGTGCCAGCAGCTTAGGGGTGGGACTAGCGGGCAACGAGCAGTACTTC. Its translation: CASSLGVGLAGNEQYF. Looking up the rest from reference TRBV7-9 and TRBJ2-7 gives the full variable domain: DTGVSQNPRHKITKRGQNVTFRCDPISEHNRLYWYRQTLGQGPEFLTYFQNEAQLEKSRLLSDRFSAERPKGSFSTLEIQRTEQGDSAMYLCASSLGVGLAGNEQYFGPGTRLTVT.

This clone was picked up one time. This chain connects TRBV7-8 to TRBJ2-6, with 8 bases identical to TRBD1. The CDR3 loop spans 16 amino acids. Germline V lookup: CDR1 SGHVS, CDR2 FQNEAQ. J gave up 2 bases and V 5 bases, and 5 bases lay outside the gene matches. As DNA, the CDR3 is TGTGCCAGCAGCAAACCGGGACAGGCTGGGGCCAACGTCCTGACTTTC. It translates to CASSKPGQAGANVLTF.

This clone was seen a single time. The chain joins TRBV7-9 to TRBJ2-1; D is unresolved. Trimming left V 4 bases short and J 0 bases short, with 4 bases between. The germline gives CDR1 SEHNR, CDR2 FQNEAQ (reference sequence). The CDR3 sequence is 13 residues long. The CDR3 loop is CASSSPSYNEQFF. DNA for the CDR3: TGTGCCAGCAGCTCCCCCTCCTACAATGAGCAGTTCTTC.

This chain connects TRBV2 to TRBJ1-1; a weak D match, TRBD1 (5 bases). CDR1 is SNHLY and CDR2 is FYNNEI in the germline V gene. The V end was cut by 3 bases, the J end by 6 bases, with 14 bases between. The CDR3 is 14 residues long. The CDR3 reads CASSDGGIGAEAFF. The CDR3 DNA follows: TGTGCCAGCAGTGACGGGGGAATTGGGGCTGAAGCTTTCTTT. The full variable domain, rest sourced from reference TRBV2 and TRBJ1-1, is EPEVTQTPSHQVTQMGQEVILRCVPISNHLYFYWYRQILGQKVEFLVSFYNNEISEKSEIFDDQFSVERPDGSNFTLKIRSTKLEDSAMYFCASSDGGIGAEAFFGQGTRLTVV.

The chain uses TRBV6-6 and TRBJ2-7; 11 nucleotides line up with TRBD2. Germline loops: CDR1 MNHNY, CDR2 SVGAGI (reference sequence). The CDR3 loop spans 15 amino acids. With V trimmed by 6 bases and J by 4 bases, 8 bases remained unmatched. The CDR3 DNA is TGTGCCAGCAGACCAGGGACTAGCGGCAGGTACGAGCAGTACTTC. Protein product: CASRPGTSGRYEQYF.

The J gene is TRBJ2-5, the V gene TRBV6-6; tentative D call: TRBD2 (6 bases). V lost 2 bases, J lost 5 bases, and 18 bases lay in between. There are 16 residues in the CDR3. Germline V gene sequence: CDR1 MNHNY, CDR2 SVGAGI (reference sequence). The CDR3 DNA is TGTGCCAGCAGTTACAGTCTCGCGGGGTCCTGGGAGACCCAGTACTTC. Residues: CASSYSLAGSWETQYF.

This clone was observed a handful of times. The rearrangement links TRBV30 to TRBJ1-2; possibly TRBD1 for D (5 bases). Per germline, CDR1 GTSNPN and CDR2 SVGIG (reference sequence). This CDR3 comprises 17 residues. V was cut by 3 bases and J by 7 bases, with 27 bases left in between. The CDR3 sequence is CAWSVTLTVRLTGGYTF. DNA of the CDR3: TGTGCCTGGAGCGTTACTCTGACAGTACGACTAACGGGTGGCTACACCTTC. Together with reference TRBV30 and TRBJ1-2, the CDR3 gives the full variable domain: SQTIHQWPATLVQPVGSPLSLECTVEGTSNPNLYWYRQAAGRGLQLLFYSVGIGQISSEVPQNLSASRPQDRQFILSSKKLLLSDSGFYLCAWSVTLTVRLTGGYTFGSGTRLTVV.

The V call is TRBV28, the J call TRBJ2-1; 8 bases line up with TRBD2. With V trimmed by 2 bases and J by 8 bases, 11 bases remained unmatched. CDR1 is MDHEN, CDR2 SYDVKM, per germline. The CDR3 covers 16 residues. CDR3 residues: CASSLHGRAWGDEQFF. CDR3 nucleotide sequence: TGTGCCAGCAGTTTACACGGGAGGGCCTGGGGAGATGAGCAGTTCTTC. Supplemented by reference TRBV28 and TRBJ2-1, the full variable domain reads DVKVTQSSRYLVKRTGEKVFLECVQDMDHENMFWYRQDPGLGLRLIYFSYDVKMKEKGDIPEGYSVSREKKERFSLILESASTNQTSMYLCASSLHGRAWGDEQFFGPGTRLTVL.

J is TRBJ2-3 and V is TRBV11-3; D unresolved. V was clipped by 5 bases and J by 4 bases, with 10 bases between them. In germline, CDR1 is SGHNT, CDR2 YENEEA. This CDR3 is built from 13 residues. CDR3 loop: CASSPDSADTQYF. Written as DNA, the CDR3 is TGTGCCAGCAGCCCCGACTCCGCAGATACGCAGTATTTT.

V gene TRBV18 combines with J gene TRBJ2-7; TRBD1 matches at 10 bases. The germline V gene encodes CDR1 KGHSH and CDR2 LQKENI. The junction had 14 bases not matched to a gene; V was cut back by 5 bases and J by 4 bases. The CDR3 has 17 amino acids. As DNA, the CDR3 is TGTGCCAGCTCAATTGCCGGAGGAGGGACAGGGGTATACGAGCAGTACTTC. This sequence encodes CASSIAGGGTGVYEQYF.

The rearrangement joins TRBV21-1 to TRBJ1-5. TRBV21-1 is designated a pseudogene. This CDR3 contains 17 residues. This chain's CDR3 is CASSKVRTPRGNQPQHF. CDR3 coding DNA: TGTGCCAGCAGCAAAGTCCGAACACCCCGGGGCAATCAGCCCCAGCATTTT.

The V call is TRBV9, the J call TRBJ2-1; 11 bases are shared with TRBD2. CDR1 is SGDLS and CDR2 is YYNGEE in the germline V gene. V lost 0 bases and J lost 7; bases outside the gene matches: 9. The CDR3 is 17 amino acids. Here the CDR3 DNA reads TGTGCCAGCAGCGTAGTACCCACTAGCGGGAGAGGAAATGAGCAGTTCTTC. Its protein is CASSVVPTSGRGNEQFF.

The chain carries TRBV9 and TRBJ1-1, with 8 bases fitting TRBD1. Germline CDR1 and CDR2: SGDLS and YYNGEE. With V trimmed by 0 bases and J by 0 bases, 19 bases remained unmatched. The CDR3 extends over 21 amino acids. The CDR3 region is CASSVGAEGDRSLPMNTEAFF. CDR3 coding DNA: TGTGCCAGCAGCGTAGGGGCGGAGGGGGACAGGAGCCTACCCATGAACACTGAAGCTTTCTTT.

CDR3 DNA: TGTGCCAGCTCTATGGGTGAAGGCGGGGAGCTGTTTTTT. It codes for CASSMGEGGELFF. V and J are TRBV18 and TRBJ2-2; D uncertain. Trimming took 6 bases from V and 7 from J, leaving 12 bases between them. CDR1 and CDR2 (germline): KGHSH, LQKENI. There are 13 residues in the CDR3.

The V gene is TRBV7-8, the J gene TRBJ1-5; D might be TRBD1 (6 bases). The CDR3 sequence is 15 residues long. Trimming removed 5 bases from V and 2 bases from J, with 13 bases in between. CDR1 and CDR2 from the germline V gene are SGHVS and FQNEAQ. CDR3 loop: CASSPVPGGNQPQHF. The CDR3 nucleotides read TGTGCCAGCAGCCCGGTCCCAGGGGGCAATCAGCCCCAGCATTTT.

The chain uses TRBV7-4 and TRBJ2-7; D tentatively reads TRBD1 or TRBD2 (5 bases each). Germline V gene lookup returns CDR1 SGHVT and CDR2 SQSDAQ. Trimming cost V 8 bases and J 6 bases, with 23 bases left between them. The CDR3 extends over 15 amino acids. This CDR3 is CASVGPWAGRVEQYF. The CDR3 DNA follows: TGTGCCAGCGTTGGCCCTTGGGCAGGGCGGGTCGAGCAGTACTTC.

This sequence joins TRBV10-3 and TRBJ1-2; 7 bases agree with TRBD1. The CDR3 has 14 residues. Germline V lookup: CDR1 ENHRY, CDR2 SYGVKD. The V segment lost 2 bases and the J segment 3 bases; nucleotides outside the gene matches: 3. CDR3 amino acids: CAISEATGHYGYTF. The CDR3 nucleotides read TGTGCCATCAGTGAGGCGACAGGGCACTATGGCTACACCTTC.

The V gene is TRBV28, the J gene TRBJ2-3, with D unresolved. V lost 2 bases and J 7 bases, leaving 13 bases between the germline ends. CDR3 length: 14 residues. Germline V gene lookup returns CDR1 MDHEN and CDR2 SYDVKM. The CDR3 coding sequence is TGTGCCAGCAGTTTAAGGTCACGGCCGCATACGCAGTATTTT. Its translation: CASSLRSRPHTQYF.

J is TRBJ1-1 and V is TRBV11-1; possible D gene TRBD1, 6 bases. This CDR3 contains 13 residues. CDR1 and CDR2 from the germline V gene are SGHAT and FQDESV (reference sequence). Trimming removed 4 bases at V and 10 bases at J, with 16 bases between. The CDR3 loop reads CASSSDRSVGAFF. The CDR3 DNA reads TGTGCCAGCAGCTCCGACAGGTCTGTTGGAGCTTTCTTT. The entire variable domain, with the rest obtained from reference TRBV11-1 and TRBJ1-1, is as follows: EAEVAQSPRYKITEKSQAVAFWCDPISGHATLYWYRQILGQGPELLVQFQDESVVDDSQLPKDRFSAERLKGVDSTLKIQPAELGDSAMYLCASSSDRSVGAFFGQGTRLTVV.